Below are 22 T cell receptor beta chains sequenced from a single sample in a study of tumor-infiltrating lymphocytes in primary liver carcinoma. Germline DNA was also extracted, and blood RNA derived from unsorted whole blood. TCR beta cDNA was made from 450 to 500 ng total RNA with a constant-region primer. Modified slightly, ARM-PCR produced TCR beta libraries over three nested multiplex PCR rounds. TRBV1-TRBV30 forward primers paired with a C-beta reverse primer were used in the first two PCR rounds, which ran around 10 cycles each. TCRdb re-called the multiplex PCR reads through MiXCR, storing one row per CDR3 protein. Among fewer than 400,000 distinct CDR3 sequences listed, 50% to 70% were seen once. The specimen sequenced was peripheral blood. These receptors came from a man in his forties with primary liver carcinoma and hepatitis B virus infection.

The chain joins TRBV7-9 to TRBJ2-7, with a weak D call TRBD2 (6 bases). The CDR3 totals 19 residues. Germline V gene lookup returns CDR1 SEHNR and CDR2 FQNEAQ (reference sequence). V lost 9 bases and J 0 bases, leaving 30 bases between the germline ends. CDR3 protein: CARSAPGTSGLRSSYEQYF. CDR3 coding DNA: TGTGCCAGGAGCGCCCCCGGGACGAGCGGGCTTAGAAGCTCCTACGAGCAGTACTTC.

J is TRBJ1-5 and V is TRBV7-8; TRBD1 is a possible D gene (5 bases). Germline CDR1 is SGHVS and CDR2 is FQNEAQ. With 3 bases removed from V and 8 bases from J, the gap between germline ends came to 14 bases. The CDR3 covers 14 residues. This CDR3 reads CASSFPGDGEPQHF. The CDR3 DNA reads as TGTGCCAGCAGCTTCCCGGGGGATGGAGAGCCCCAGCATTTT.

Comments on this clonotype: A much larger clone is a single base away; this may be a read error. The rearrangement links TRBV4-3 to TRBJ1-2, with D perhaps TRBD1 (5 bases). The CDR3 runs to 17 residues. CDR1 and CDR2 from the germline V gene are LGHNA and YSLEER. The CDR3 region is CASSQSSAMGGHYGYSF. The CDR3 DNA follows: TGCGCCAGCAGCCAGTCAAGTGCTATGGGTGGACACTATGGCTACTCCTTC.

A note on this clonotype: One end of the junction does not line up with germline, which may come from a read error. The chain has TRBV29-1 and TRBJ2-2; D is unresolved. CDR1 is SQVTM and CDR2 is ANQGSEA in the germline V gene. This CDR3 region has 14 residues. The CDR3 loop reads CNVRGPMNSGELFF. CDR3 nucleotides: TGCAACGTCCGAGGTCCGATGAACTCCGGGGAGCTGTTTTTT.

Points on this clonotype: The conserved closing phenylalanine or tryptophan is absent in this CDR3, likely reflecting a read error. This chain uses TRBV7-9 with TRBJ2-7, with D unresolved. CDR3 length: 12 amino acids. V was trimmed by 3 bases and J by 7 bases, leaving 10 bases between them. Germline V gene sequence: CDR1 SEHNR, CDR2 FQNEAQ (reference sequence). The CDR3 DNA is TGTGCCAGCAGCTTGCCTGGTAAGGAGCAGTACTTA. Encoded protein: CASSLPGKEQYL.

As for this clonotype: Just one base apart from a much larger clone, this may be a read error. The V and J genes are TRBV12-3 or TRBV12-4 and TRBJ2-7; D may be TRBD2 (7 bases). The V end was cut by 3 bases, the J end by 5 bases, with 14 bases between. The CDR3 runs 14 residues. The CDR3 DNA sequence: TGTGCCAGCAGTTTCGAGGGGGGGGCCGACGAGCAGTACTTC. Translated, it gives CASSFEGGADEQYF.

This clonotype was observed a few times. The CDR3 sequence: CASSSSGSRDTQYF. The CDR3 nucleotides are TGTGCCAGCAGTTCTAGCGGGAGTAGAGATACGCAGTATTTT. The chain has TRBV6-2 or TRBV6-3 and TRBJ2-3, with TRBD2 matching 10 bases. This CDR3 contains 14 residues. J lost 5 bases, V lost 4 bases, and 3 bases had no gene match. Per germline, CDR1 MNHEY and CDR2 SVGEGT.

A note on this clonotype: Since a much larger clone is just one base distant, this may be a read error. The chain recombines TRBV12-3 or TRBV12-4 with TRBJ2-1; TRBD2 matches at 12 bases. The CDR3 is 13 amino acids. J was trimmed by 13 bases and V by 4 bases; bases with no gene match: 5. The CDR3 protein is CASSSRLAGVQFF. CDR3 nucleotides: TGTGCCAGCAGTTCACGACTAGCGGGAGTTCAGTTCTTC.

A word on this clonotype: A much larger clone lies one base from this, so it may be a read error. This rearrangement joins TRBV6-2 or TRBV6-3 to TRBJ2-3; D ambiguous. This CDR3 region has 12 residues. The germline V gene encodes CDR1 MNHEY and CDR2 SVGEGT. Trimming stripped 0 bases from V and 11 bases from J, with 9 bases between. The CDR3 reads CASSYSGLMQYF. The CDR3 DNA reads as TGTGCCAGCAGTTACTCCGGGTTAATGCAGTATTTT.

Regarding this clonotype: One end of the junction does not line up with germline, which may come from a read error. The chain has TRBV5-6 and TRBJ2-1; D is unresolved. The CDR3 has 16 residues. Germline V gene sequence: CDR1 SGHDT, CDR2 YYEEEE. The CDR3 sequence is CASTSQARPPYNGQFF. The CDR3 bases are TGTGCCAGCACCTCACAAGCCAGGCCACCCTACAATGGGCAGTTCTTC. Drawing the rest from reference TRBV5-6 and TRBJ2-1, the complete variable domain is DAGVTQSPTHLIKTRGQQVTLRCSPKSGHDTVSWYQQALGQGPQFIFQYYEEEERQRGNFPDRFSGHQFPNYSSELNVNALLLGDSALYLCASTSQARPPYNGQFFGPGTRLTVL.

This clonotype appeared a single time. A single base separates this from a much larger clone, so it may be a read error. The chain uses TRBV6-1 and TRBJ1-5, with D hard to call. The V end lost 2 bases, the J end lost 6 bases, and 14 bases lay between the germline ends. The CDR3 consists of 15 residues. CDR1 and CDR2 from the germline V gene are MNHNS and SASEGT. For the CDR3, the DNA is TGTGCCAGCAGTGAATGGAGAGGGAGCGGTCAGCCCCAGCATTTT. It encodes CASSEWRGSGQPQHF.

The chain recombines TRBV6-2 or TRBV6-3 with TRBJ1-5; D is possibly TRBD1 (5 bases). CDR3 length: 15 amino acids. The germline CDR1 and CDR2 sequences are MNHEY and SVGEGT. The CDR3 reads CANSLRVASNQPQHF. CDR3 DNA: TGTGCTAACAGCCTCAGGGTTGCGAGCAATCAGCCCCAGCATTTT.

This clonotype was counted only a few times. The rearrangement links TRBV23-1 to TRBJ2-1, with D perhaps TRBD1 (7 bases). TRBV23-1 is classed as an ORF, of uncertain function. The CDR3 covers 15 residues. V dropped 3 bases and J dropped 5 bases, with 14 bases sitting between them. CDR3 DNA: TGCGCCAGCAGTCATCTTGACAGGGAGGACAATGAGCAGTTCTTC. This encodes CASSHLDREDNEQFF.

The chain is built from TRBV6-6 and TRBJ2-1, with D possibly matching TRBD2 (5 bases). Germline CDR1 MNHNY, CDR2 SVGAGI (reference sequence). The V end was cut by 2 bases, the J end by 7 bases, with 12 bases between. CDR3 length equals 14 residues. CDR3 bases: TGTGCCAGCAGTTACCGGGCAGAGGGAAATGAGCAGTTCTTC. Its translation: CASSYRAEGNEQFF.

The gene calls are TRBV24-1 and TRBJ1-2, with unresolved D. CDR1 and CDR2 from the germline V gene are KGHDR and SFDVKD. The CDR3 covers 15 residues. Trimming removed 2 bases from V and 4 bases from J, with 13 bases in between. CDR3 bases: TGTGCCACCAGTGATTCCAAGGAGGGAGGCTATGGCTACACCTTC. Translation: CATSDSKEGGYGYTF.

In regard to this clonotype: A much larger clone is a single base away; this may be a read error. The V gene is TRBV4-2, the J gene TRBJ2-5, with D unclear. The V gene's germline CDR1 is LGHNA and CDR2 YNFKEQ. This CDR3 is 14 amino acids long. The DNA of the CDR3 is TGTACCAGCAGCCGACCATGGGGATCAGAGACCCAGTACTTC. As protein: CTSSRPWGSETQYF.

This clonotype was seen a single time. A single base separates this from a much larger clone, so it may be a read error. The CDR3 spells CTSSQGQGAGTDTQYF. In nucleotides, the CDR3 is TGTACCAGCAGCCAAGGACAGGGGGCAGGCACAGATACGCAGTATTTT. The chain joins TRBV6-5 to TRBJ2-3, with TRBD1 matching over 11 bases. This CDR3 comprises 16 residues. Germline V CDR1 and CDR2: MNHEY, SVGAGI.

Regarding this clonotype: A much larger clone sits a single nucleotide away, making a read error possible. The V gene is TRBV6-6, the J gene TRBJ1-5; D ambiguous. This CDR3 is built from 15 residues. Germline V gene data show CDR1 as MNHNY and CDR2 as SVGAGI (reference sequence). In DNA, the CDR3 is TGTGACAGCAGTTCCACAGTGGCGAGCAATCAGCCCCAGCATTTT. Amino acids: CDSSSTVASNQPQHF.

Comments on this clonotype: The missing conserved phenylalanine or tryptophan at the end of this CDR3 makes a read error likely. The gene calls are TRBV11-2 and TRBJ2-1; D may match TRBD1 or TRBD2 (5 bases each). Per the germline V gene, CDR1 is SGHAT and CDR2 is FQNNGV. This CDR3 comprises 18 residues. Trimming pared 3 bases from V and 4 bases from J, leaving 22 bases between. CDR3 in amino acids: CASSLGVRWWNGYNEQFL. DNA for the CDR3: TGTGCCAGCAGCTTGGGGGTAAGGTGGTGGAACGGGTACAATGAGCAGTTCTTA.

Points on this clonotype: This may come from a read error, since a much larger clone is one base off. The chain is built from TRBV10-3 and TRBJ1-1; TRBD1 matches 8 bases. Germline CDR1 is ENHRY and CDR2 is SYGVKD. The CDR3 contains 12 residues. The CDR3 loop is CAISEDTQGALF. In nucleotides, the CDR3 is TGTGCCATCAGTGAGGACACCCAGGGGGCTCTCTTT.

To note about this clonotype: This sequence may be a read error, since a much larger clone differs from it by one base. This CDR3 reads CVSARGGELKTQYF. CDR3 sequence (DNA): TGTGTCAGCGCCAGGGGAGGAGAGCTGAAGACCCAGTACTTC. The chain employs TRBV6-1 and TRBJ2-5; D possibly matches TRBD1 or TRBD2 (6 bases each). CDR1 is MNHNS and CDR2 is SASEGT in the germline V gene. The CDR3 spans 14 residues.

As regards this clonotype: Being one base from a much bigger clone, this may be a read error. This chain uses TRBV29-1 with TRBJ2-1, with D tentatively TRBD2 (6 bases). Germline values: CDR1 SQVTM, CDR2 ANQGSEA. The CDR3 is made up of 13 amino acids. Here the CDR3 reads CNVDTTGANEQFF. The DNA for the CDR3 is TGCAACGTTGATACTACGGGAGCAAATGAGCAGTTCTTC.